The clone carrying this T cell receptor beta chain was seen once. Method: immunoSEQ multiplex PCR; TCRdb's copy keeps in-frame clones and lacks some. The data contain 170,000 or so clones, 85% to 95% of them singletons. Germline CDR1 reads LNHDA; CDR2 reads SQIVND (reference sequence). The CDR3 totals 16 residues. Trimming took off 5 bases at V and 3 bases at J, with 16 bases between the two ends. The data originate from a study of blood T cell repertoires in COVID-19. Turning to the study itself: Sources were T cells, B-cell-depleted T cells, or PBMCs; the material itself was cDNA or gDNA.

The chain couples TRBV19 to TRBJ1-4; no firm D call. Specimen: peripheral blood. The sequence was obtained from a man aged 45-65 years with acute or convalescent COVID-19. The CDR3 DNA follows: TGTGCCAGTAGTTCGGTCGTTGGGGAGGCTAATGAAAAACTGTTTTTT. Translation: CASSSVVGEANEKLFF.